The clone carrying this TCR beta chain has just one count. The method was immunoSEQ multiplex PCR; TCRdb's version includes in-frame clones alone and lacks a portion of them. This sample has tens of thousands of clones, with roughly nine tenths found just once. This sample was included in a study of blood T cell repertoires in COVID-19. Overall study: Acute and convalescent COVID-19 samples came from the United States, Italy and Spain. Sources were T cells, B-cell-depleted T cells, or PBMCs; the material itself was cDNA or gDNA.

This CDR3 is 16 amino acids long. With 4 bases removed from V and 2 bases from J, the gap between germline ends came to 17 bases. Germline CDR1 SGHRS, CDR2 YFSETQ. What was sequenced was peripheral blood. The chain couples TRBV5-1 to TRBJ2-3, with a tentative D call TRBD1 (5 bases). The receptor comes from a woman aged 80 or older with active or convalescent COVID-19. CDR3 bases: TGCGCCAGCAGCCTCCCTCAGACAGTATTCACAGATACGCAGTATTTT. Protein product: CASSLPQTVFTDTQYF. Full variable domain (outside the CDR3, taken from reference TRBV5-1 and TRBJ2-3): KAGVTQTPRYLIKTRGQQVTLSCSPISGHRSVSWYQQTPGQGLQFLFEYFSETQRNKGNFPGRFSGRQFSNSRSEMNVSTLELGDSALYLCASSLPQTVFTDTQYFGPGTRLTVL.